What follows are 20 T cell receptor beta chains derived from one specimen sequenced in a study of graft-versus-host responses after intestinal transplantation. Sequencing used immunoSEQ multiplex PCR; TCRdb keeps in-frame clones, though not all of them. The sample includes about 120,000 clones, approximately 90% of them seen just once. No antigen has been identified for these receptors. Here the sequenced sample was unstimulated CD4+ T cells sorted from spleen or lymph node cells, taken before transplant. All receptors derive from a human donor who was the organ donor for an intestinal transplant.

CDR3 nucleotides: TGTGCCAGCAGTACTAGACAGGGGAACACTGAAGCTTTCTTT. Residues: CASSTRQGNTEAFF. V and J are TRBV2 and TRBJ1-1; 7 positions agree with TRBD1. Germline trimming cut 5 bases from V and 1 base from J; bases unmatched to any gene: 4. CDR1 is SNHLY and CDR2 is FYNNEI in the germline V gene. The CDR3 contains 14 residues.

The V gene is TRBV4-1, the J gene TRBJ2-3; the D gene is possibly TRBD1 (6 bases). The germline CDR1 and CDR2 sequences are MGHRA and YSYEKL. CDR3 length: 14 amino acids. V was pared by 8 bases and J by 2 bases, with 14 bases between. The CDR3 DNA follows: TGCGCCAGCCAACCCCGGGACACCACAGATACGCAGTATTTT. Amino acid sequence: CASQPRDTTDTQYF.

The chain is built from TRBV25-1 and TRBJ2-2; 10 bases fit TRBD2. J gave up 6 bases and V 5 bases, and 3 bases lay outside the gene matches. CDR1 and CDR2 (germline): MGHDK, SYGVNS. The CDR3 contains 14 residues. CDR3 protein: CASSLAGGPGELFF. The CDR3 DNA sequence: TGTGCCAGCAGTTTAGCGGGAGGCCCCGGGGAGCTGTTTTTT.

The gene calls are TRBV9 and TRBJ2-5, with TRBD2 identical over 7 bases. Germline V gene data show CDR1 as SGDLS and CDR2 as YYNGEE. V dropped 0 bases and J dropped 3; count of bases not matched to a gene: 5. The CDR3 contains 15 residues. The CDR3 nucleotides read TGTGCCAGCAGCGTAGAGGGCGGGAGAGAAGAGACCCAGTACTTC. Protein sequence: CASSVEGGREETQYF.

The V and J genes are TRBV11-2 and TRBJ1-5; D not resolved. Germline loops: CDR1 SGHAT, CDR2 FQNNGV. V was trimmed by 5 bases and J by 1 base, leaving 24 bases between them. CDR3 length: 19 amino acids. The CDR3 bases are TGTGCCAGCAGCCCCACTATATCAAGTGGACCCAGAAGCAATCAGCCCCAGCATTTT. Amino acids: CASSPTISSGPRSNQPQHF.

The CDR3 loop reads CASSYRSQGPSSYTF. CDR3 bases: TGTGCCAGCAGTTACAGGTCCCAGGGACCATCGAGCTACACCTTC. V usage is TRBV6-5 and J usage is TRBJ1-2; tentative D call: TRBD1 (5 bases). The V end was cut by 2 bases, the J end by 9 bases, with 19 bases between. This CDR3 has 15 residues. Germline lookup yields CDR1 MNHEY and CDR2 SVGAGI.

This rearrangement joins TRBV6-6 to TRBJ1-2; TRBD1 matches at 10 bases. In germline, CDR1 is MNHNY, CDR2 SVGAGI (reference sequence). J lost 9 bases, V lost 6 bases, and 7 bases had no gene match. This CDR3 region has 13 residues. CDR3 in DNA: TGTGCCAGCAGCCGGGACAGGGGTGAGAGCTACACCTTC. Translation: CASSRDRGESYTF.

The genes are TRBV28 and TRBJ2-1, with TRBD2 identical over 14 bases. V dropped 4 bases and J dropped 6; count of bases not matched to a gene: 5. Germline assignment: CDR1 MDHEN and CDR2 SYDVKM. CDR3 length equals 16 residues. CDR3 DNA: TGTGCCAGCAGTTCCCGACTAGCGGGAGGGCCCAATGAGCAGTTCTTC. Its protein product is CASSSRLAGGPNEQFF.

The CDR3 nucleotides read TGTGCCAGCAGCTTAAGTACACTCTCCTACAATGAGCAGTTCTTC. This codes for CASSLSTLSYNEQFF. This chain uses TRBV7-2 with TRBJ2-1, with D uncertain. The V end was cut by 2 bases, the J end by 0 bases, with 8 bases between. From germline, CDR1 is SGHTA and CDR2 FQGNSA. The CDR3 consists of 15 residues.

The rearrangement uses TRBV19 and TRBJ1-5; TRBD1 might be the D (5 bases). Trimming shortened V by 5 bases and J by 1 base, and 12 bases separated the two germline ends. This CDR3 has 15 amino acids. Germline lookup yields CDR1 LNHDA and CDR2 SQIVND (reference sequence). The CDR3 sequence: CASSFRQPSNQPQHF. Written as DNA, the CDR3 is TGTGCCAGTAGTTTCCGACAGCCAAGCAATCAGCCCCAGCATTTT.

J is TRBJ2-5 and V is TRBV7-2; D remains unclear. The CDR3 runs to 13 residues. With 6 bases removed from V and 1 base from J, the gap between germline ends came to 9 bases. Germline V gene data show CDR1 as SGHTA and CDR2 as FQGNSA. The CDR3 DNA is TGTGCCAGCAGTGCCGTAGGCCAAGAGACCCAGTACTTC. As protein: CASSAVGQETQYF.

The rearrangement links TRBV12-2 to TRBJ2-7; TRBD2 is taken as the D call from the table, unchecked against the DNA. TRBV12-2 is deemed a pseudogene. The CDR3 sequence is 16 residues long. CDR3 amino acids: CASRLVCLRSSYEQYF. The DNA of the CDR3 is TGTGCAAGTCGCTTAGTGTGTCTGCGGAGCTCCTACGAGCAGTACTTC.

The chain recombines TRBV27 with TRBJ2-2; unclear D gene. The germline CDR1 and CDR2 sequences are MNHEY and SMNVEV (reference sequence). This CDR3 spans 16 amino acids. V gave up 7 bases and J gave up 0 bases, with 15 bases separating them. The CDR3 reads CASTSLRRTNTGELFF. In nucleotides, the CDR3 is TGTGCCAGCACGTCACTTCGACGCACGAACACCGGGGAGCTGTTTTTT.

The V and J genes are TRBV7-6 and TRBJ2-5, with D uncertain. Germline lookup yields CDR1 SGHVS and CDR2 FNYEAQ. V was clipped by 5 bases and J by 9 bases, with 16 bases between them. The CDR3 extends over 13 amino acids. Written as DNA, the CDR3 is TGTGCCAGCAGCCCGGGCGTGAAACTGCCCCAGTACTTC. Translating gives CASSPGVKLPQYF. Full variable domain (rest looked up from reference TRBV7-6 and TRBJ2-5): GAGVSQSPRYKVTKRGQDVALRCDPISGHVSLYWYRQALGQGPEFLTYFNYEAQQDKSGLPNDRFSAERPEGSISTLTIQRTEQRDSAMYRCASSPGVKLPQYFGPGTRLLVL.

The rearrangement uses TRBV5-5 and TRBJ2-7; TRBD2 might be the D (5 bases). The CDR3 is 13 amino acids. Germline values: CDR1 SGHKS, CDR2 YYEKEE (reference sequence). The germline V and J ends were trimmed by 2 bases and 6 bases, with 12 bases remaining between them. The CDR3 DNA sequence: TGTGCCAGCAGCTTTGGTGCAAGCGGCGAGCAGTACTTC. Its translation: CASSFGASGEQYF.

This chain uses TRBV19 with TRBJ2-2; perhaps D is TRBD1 or TRBD2 (5 bases each). With 8 bases removed from V and 0 bases from J, the gap between germline ends came to 10 bases. This CDR3 has 14 amino acids. Germline CDR1 and CDR2: LNHDA and SQIVND (reference sequence). The CDR3 is CASGDGANTGELFF. Written as DNA, the CDR3 is TGTGCCAGTGGGGACGGGGCGAACACCGGGGAGCTGTTTTTT.

The CDR3 sequence: CASSSATMTLGYTF. CDR3 in DNA: TGTGCCAGCAGCTCAGCCACCATGACCCTAGGCTACACCTTC. This chain links TRBV7-2 with TRBJ1-2, with D unclear. CDR3 length: 14 amino acids. The V gene lost 4 bases and the J gene lost 8 bases, with 17 bases spanning the gap. Looked up from germline, CDR1 is SGHTA and CDR2 is FQGNSA.

This clone was seen once. The V gene is TRBV4-1, the J gene TRBJ1-2, with D uncertain. CDR3 length: 19 amino acids. V gave up 4 bases and J gave up 0 bases, with 24 bases separating them. Germline loops: CDR1 MGHRA, CDR2 YSYEKL. Written as DNA, the CDR3 is TGCGCCAGCAGCCGCATGGTGGTAGACCCCATAAAGCCTAACTATGGCTACACCTTC. Its protein product is CASSRMVVDPIKPNYGYTF.

The chain links TRBV11-2 to TRBJ2-5; perhaps TRBD2 as D (6 bases). CDR1 SGHAT and CDR2 FQNNGV come from the germline V gene. With 2 bases removed from V and 1 base from J, the gap between germline ends came to 8 bases. The CDR3 spans 14 residues. The CDR3: CASSLFSGQETQYF. CDR3 coding DNA: TGTGCCAGCAGCTTATTTAGCGGCCAAGAGACCCAGTACTTC.

The chain joins TRBV7-2 to TRBJ2-3, with a possible D match to TRBD1 (6 bases). The V and J ends lost 5 bases and 3 bases respectively, with 15 bases between them. Germline loops: CDR1 SGHTA, CDR2 FQGNSA. The CDR3 runs 15 residues. DNA for the CDR3: TGTGCCAGCAGCCCACAGGGTGGGAGAACAGATACGCAGTATTTT. Translating it yields CASSPQGGRTDTQYF. Combining the CDR3 with reference TRBV7-2 and TRBJ2-3 gives the whole variable domain GAGVSQSPSNKVTEKGKDVELRCDPISGHTALYWYRQSLGQGLEFLIYFQGNSAPDKSGLPSDRFSAERTGGSVSTLTIQRTQQEDSAVYLCASSPQGGRTDTQYFGPGTRLTVL.